These 2 T cell receptor beta chains came from one sample sequenced in a study of radiotherapy plus CTLA-4 blockade in lung cancer. Measured with immunoSEQ multiplex PCR; TCRdb has only the in-frame clones, and not every one. The table has about 110,000 clones, more than 75% seen once; the top ten hold around 3.3%. The sample here was peripheral blood, taken from a patient treated with radiotherapy plus ipilimumab. Receptors originate from a human donor with non-small cell lung cancer that progressed on radiotherapy plus ipilimumab. Some clones in this sample may be carry-over from other donors' samples.

This clone appeared a single time. J is TRBJ1-1 and V is TRBV5-1; unclear D gene. Germline-derived CDR1 and CDR2 are SGHRS and YFSETQ. The CDR3 is 15 amino acids. The V end lost 0 bases, the J end lost 4 bases, and 13 bases lay between the germline ends. The CDR3 here is CASSLGGVIGTEAFF. The CDR3 nucleotides are TGCGCCAGCAGCTTGGGCGGGGTTATTGGCACTGAAGCTTTCTTT.

The chain joins TRBV19 to TRBJ1-1, with D uncertain. Germline CDR1 LNHDA, CDR2 SQIVND (reference sequence). The length of the CDR3 is 14 residues. V dropped 3 bases and J dropped 0 bases, with 8 bases sitting between them. The CDR3 loop reads CASSIIRLNTEAFF. CDR3 sequence (DNA): TGTGCCAGTAGTATTATACGGTTGAACACTGAAGCTTTCTTT.